This is a list of T cell receptor beta chains from one sample in a study of blood T cell repertoires in COVID-19. TCRdb keeps only in-frame clones here, not all; method: immunoSEQ multiplex PCR. The sample carries more than 120,000 clones, more than 75% recorded once. The sample consisted of peripheral blood. The source is a man between 50 and 59 years old who had recovered from COVID-19. Both conserved end residues are part of each CDR3. A D gene is named only where the DNA matches it firmly. The size entry is marked missing in some rows and otherwise reads once, few, many or a size class.

D: .; J: TRBJ2-7; V: TRBV12-3/TRBV12-4; size: .; CDR3: CASSSARGAEQYF; DNA: TGTGCCAGCAGTTCCGCCCGGGGAGCCGAGCAGTACTTC
D: .; J: TRBJ2-7; V: TRBV21-1; size: .; CDR3: CASSPQPQGPWYEQYF; DNA: TGTGCCAGCAGCCCCCAACCACAGGGCCCATGGTACGAGCAGTACTTC
D: .; J: TRBJ1-3; V: TRBV6-6; size: .; CDR3: CASSYGGNTIYF; DNA: TGTGCCAGCAGTTACGGCGGAAACACCATATATTTT
D: TRBD2; J: TRBJ2-7; V: TRBV6-5; size: .; CDR3: CASSRLAGSRDEQYF; DNA: TGTGCCAGCAGTAGACTAGCGGGGTCACGGGACGAGCAGTACTTC
D: TRBD1; J: TRBJ1-1; V: TRBV12-5; size: few; CDR3: CASALDRGGTEAFF; DNA: TGTGCTAGTGCCTTGGACAGGGGAGGGACTGAAGCTTTCTTT
D: .; J: TRBJ2-5; V: TRBV11-2; size: once; CDR3: CASGTEQETQYF; DNA: TGTGCCAGCGGAACAGAACAAGAGACCCAGTACTTC
D: TRBD1; J: TRBJ1-5; V: TRBV4-3; size: .; CDR3: CASSQDLITGVQPQHF; DNA: TGCGCCAGCAGCCAAGATCTTATAACAGGGGTACAGCCCCAGCATTTT
D: TRBD1; J: TRBJ1-4; V: TRBV7-2; size: .; CDR3: CASSLFGILGQGEDEKLFF; DNA: TGTGCCAGCAGCTTATTTGGAATCCTCGGACAGGGGGAGGATGAAAAACTGTTTTTT
D: .; J: TRBJ1-5; V: TRBV3-1/TRBV3-2; size: once; CDR3: CASSQRIDGEPQHF; DNA: TGTGCCAGCAGCCAGAGGATTGACGGGGAGCCCCAGCATTTT
D: TRBD1; J: TRBJ1-5; V: TRBV6-2/TRBV6-3; size: .; CDR3: CASSPPLDRGNQPQHF; DNA: TGTGCCAGCAGCCCACCCCTCGACAGGGGCAATCAGCCCCAGCATTTT
D: TRBD1; J: TRBJ2-7; V: TRBV15; size: .; CDR3: CATSIDRVEQYF; DNA: TGTGCCACCAGCATCGACAGGGTAGAGCAGTACTTC
D: .; J: TRBJ2-1; V: TRBV18; size: .; CDR3: CASSPRLGRDEQFF; DNA: TGTGCCAGCTCACCCCGACTAGGCAGGGATGAGCAGTTCTTC
D: .; J: TRBJ1-2; V: TRBV12-3/TRBV12-4; size: .; CDR3: CASSLYKNYGYTF; DNA: TGTGCCAGCAGTTTGTACAAAAACTATGGCTACACCTTC
D: TRBD2; J: TRBJ2-3; V: TRBV30; size: .; CDR3: CAWSVSSGAGGTQYF; DNA: TGTGCCTGGAGTGTATCTAGCGGGGCCGGGGGTACGCAGTATTTT
D: TRBD1; J: TRBJ2-1; V: TRBV18; size: few; CDR3: CASSSAGTGSYNEQFF; DNA: TGTGCCAGCTCATCAGCCGGGACAGGGTCCTACAATGAGCAGTTCTTC
D: TRBD1; J: TRBJ1-1; V: TRBV5-6; size: .; CDR3: CASSLTGGTEAFF; DNA: TGTGCCAGCAGCTTAACAGGGGGCACTGAAGCTTTCTTT
D: TRBD1; J: TRBJ2-4; V: TRBV6-5; size: .; CDR3: CASSRQGEGKNIQYF; DNA: TGTGCCAGCAGTCGACAGGGAGAGGGCAAAAACATTCAGTACTTC
D: TRBD1; J: TRBJ1-1; V: TRBV29-1; size: .; CDR3: CSVGTADTEAFF; DNA: TGCAGCGTCGGGACAGCAGACACTGAAGCTTTCTTT
D: .; J: TRBJ2-7; V: TRBV6-1; size: .; CDR3: CASSEDYRPLGF; DNA: TGTGCCAGCAGTGAAGATTACAGGCCCCTCGGTTTT
D: TRBD1; J: TRBJ1-2; V: TRBV19; size: .; CDR3: CASAGGVWDYGYTF; DNA: TGTGCCAGTGCAGGGGGCGTTTGGGACTATGGCTACACCTTC
D: .; J: TRBJ2-2; V: TRBV5-5; size: once; CDR3: CASSFDYTNTGELFF; DNA: TGTGCCAGCAGCTTTGACTACACCAACACCGGGGAGCTGTTTTTT
D: .; J: TRBJ1-1; V: TRBV7-8; size: .; CDR3: CASSRLGQTNTEAFF; DNA: TGTGCCAGCAGCCGTCTGGGGCAGACGAACACTGAAGCTTTCTTT
D: TRBD1; J: TRBJ1-5; V: TRBV18; size: once; CDR3: CASSPRTGNQPQHF; DNA: TGTGCCAGCTCACCAAGGACAGGGAACCAGCCCCAGCATTTT
D: .; J: TRBJ2-2; V: TRBV29-1; size: .; CDR3: CSVEQGRTGELFF; DNA: TGCAGCGTTGAACAGGGGCGGACCGGGGAGCTGTTTTTT
D: TRBD2; J: TRBJ2-7; V: TRBV7-2; size: .; CDR3: CASSPAGGFWEQYF; DNA: TGTGCCAGCAGCCCAGCGGGGGGGTTCTGGGAGCAGTACTTC
D: TRBD2; J: TRBJ2-1; V: TRBV18; size: once; CDR3: CASSPERGSYNEQFF; DNA: TGTGCCAGCTCACCCGAGCGGGGGTCGTACAATGAGCAGTTCTTC
D: .; J: TRBJ2-2; V: TRBV14; size: .; CDR3: CASSQDGSGELFF; DNA: TGTGCCAGCAGCCAAGATGGGAGCGGGGAGCTGTTTTTT
D: TRBD2; J: TRBJ2-5; V: TRBV18; size: .; CDR3: CASSPGLAGTEETQYF; DNA: TGTGCCAGCTCACCAGGGCTAGCGGGGACCGAGGAGACCCAGTACTTC
D: .; J: TRBJ1-1; V: TRBV29-1; size: .; CDR3: CSGVEDRPFF; DNA: TGCAGCGGGGTGGAGGATAGGCCTTTCTTT
D: TRBD2; J: TRBJ2-5; V: TRBV3-1/TRBV3-2; size: .; CDR3: CASSQVFRGGPGETQYF; DNA: TGTGCCAGCAGCCAAGTTTTCCGCGGGGGGCCGGGGGAGACCCAGTACTTC
D: TRBD1; J: TRBJ2-2; V: TRBV6-2/TRBV6-3; size: .; CDR3: CASSWAGGNTGELFF; DNA: TGTGCCAGCAGCTGGGCAGGGGGCAACACCGGGGAGCTGTTTTTT
D: .; J: TRBJ1-1; V: TRBV20-1; size: .; CDR3: CSATQGVGAFF; DNA: TGCAGTGCTACCCAAGGGGTGGGAGCTTTCTTT
D: .; J: TRBJ1-1; V: TRBV19; size: .; CDR3: CASSIQGSPEAFF; DNA: TGTGCCAGTAGTATTCAGGGTAGTCCTGAAGCTTTCTTT
D: .; J: TRBJ1-2; V: TRBV10-3; size: .; CDR3: CAISESGRGYYGYTF; DNA: TGTGCCATCAGTGAGTCGGGGCGGGGATACTATGGCTACACCTTC
D: .; J: TRBJ2-5; V: TRBV6-2/TRBV6-3; size: .; CDR3: CASSYKETQYF; DNA: TGTGCCAGCAGTTATAAAGAGACCCAGTACTTC
D: TRBD1; J: TRBJ1-4; V: TRBV6-5; size: .; CDR3: CASSSGQFNEKLFF; DNA: TGTGCCAGCAGCTCGGGACAGTTTAATGAAAAACTGTTTTTT